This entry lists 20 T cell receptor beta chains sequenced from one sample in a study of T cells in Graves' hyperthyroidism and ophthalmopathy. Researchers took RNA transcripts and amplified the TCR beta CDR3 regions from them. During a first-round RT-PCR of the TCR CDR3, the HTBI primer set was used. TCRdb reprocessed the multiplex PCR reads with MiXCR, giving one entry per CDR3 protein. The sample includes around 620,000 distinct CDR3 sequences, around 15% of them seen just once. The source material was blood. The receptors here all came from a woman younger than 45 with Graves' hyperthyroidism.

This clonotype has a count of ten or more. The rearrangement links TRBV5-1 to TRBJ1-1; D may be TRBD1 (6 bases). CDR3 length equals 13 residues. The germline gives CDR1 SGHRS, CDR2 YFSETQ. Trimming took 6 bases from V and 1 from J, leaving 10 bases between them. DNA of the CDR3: TGCGCCAGCATTAAGGGGGGGAACACTGAAGCTTTCTTT. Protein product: CASIKGGNTEAFF.

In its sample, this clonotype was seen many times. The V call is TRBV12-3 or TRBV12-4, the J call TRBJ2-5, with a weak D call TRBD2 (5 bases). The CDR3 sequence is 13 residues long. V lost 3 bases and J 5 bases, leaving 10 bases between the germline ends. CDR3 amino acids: CASSLTRRETQYF. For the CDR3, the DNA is TGTGCCAGCAGTTTGACTCGGAGGGAGACCCAGTACTTC.

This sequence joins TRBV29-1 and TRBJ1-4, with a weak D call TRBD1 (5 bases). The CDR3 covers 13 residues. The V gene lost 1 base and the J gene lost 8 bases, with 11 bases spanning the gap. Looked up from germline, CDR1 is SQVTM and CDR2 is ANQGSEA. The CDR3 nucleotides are TGCAGCGTTGAAGGGGGCGCGGGGGAAAAACTGTTTTTT. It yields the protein CSVEGGAGEKLFF.

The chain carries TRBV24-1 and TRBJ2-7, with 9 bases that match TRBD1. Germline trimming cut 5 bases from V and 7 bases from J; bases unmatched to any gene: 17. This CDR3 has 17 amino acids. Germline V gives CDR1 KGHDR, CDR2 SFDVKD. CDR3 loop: CATSAMGEGTGSMEQYF. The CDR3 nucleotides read TGTGCCACCAGTGCCATGGGAGAAGGGACAGGGTCGATGGAGCAGTACTTC.

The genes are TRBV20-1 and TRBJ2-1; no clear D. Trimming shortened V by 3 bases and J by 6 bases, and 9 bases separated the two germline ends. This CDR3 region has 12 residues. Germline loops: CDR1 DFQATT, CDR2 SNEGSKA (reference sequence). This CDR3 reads CSARIQPNEQFF. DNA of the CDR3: TGCAGTGCTAGGATTCAACCCAATGAGCAGTTCTTC.

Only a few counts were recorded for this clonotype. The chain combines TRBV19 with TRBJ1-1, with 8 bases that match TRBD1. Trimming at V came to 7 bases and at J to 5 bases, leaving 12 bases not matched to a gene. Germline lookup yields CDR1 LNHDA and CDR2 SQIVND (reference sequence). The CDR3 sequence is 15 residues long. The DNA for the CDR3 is TGTGCCAGTACCGAGACAGGGGCCGGGACTACTGAAGCTTTCTTT. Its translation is CASTETGAGTTEAFF.

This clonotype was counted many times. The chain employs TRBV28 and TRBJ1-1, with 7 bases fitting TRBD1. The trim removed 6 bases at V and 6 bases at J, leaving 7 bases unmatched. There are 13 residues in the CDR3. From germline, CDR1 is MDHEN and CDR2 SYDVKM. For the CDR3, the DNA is TGTGCCAGCAGGGTAGACAGGGTGGCTGAAGCTTTCTTT. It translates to CASRVDRVAEAFF.

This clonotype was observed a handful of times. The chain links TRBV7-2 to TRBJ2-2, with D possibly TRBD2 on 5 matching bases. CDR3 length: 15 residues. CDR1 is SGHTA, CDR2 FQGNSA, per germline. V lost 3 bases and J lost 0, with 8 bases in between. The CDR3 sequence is CASSFQRSNTGELFF. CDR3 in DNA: TGTGCCAGCAGCTTCCAGCGGTCGAACACCGGGGAGCTGTTTTTT. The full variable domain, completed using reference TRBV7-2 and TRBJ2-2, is GAGVSQSPSNKVTEKGKDVELRCDPISGHTALYWYRQSLGQGLEFLIYFQGNSAPDKSGLPSDRFSAERTGGSVSTLTIQRTQQEDSAVYLCASSFQRSNTGELFFGEGSRLTVL.

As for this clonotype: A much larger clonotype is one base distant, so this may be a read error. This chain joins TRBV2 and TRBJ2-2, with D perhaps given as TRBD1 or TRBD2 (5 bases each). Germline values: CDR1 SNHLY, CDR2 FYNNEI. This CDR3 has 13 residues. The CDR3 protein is CASSEGVLGEPFF. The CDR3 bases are TGTGCCAGCAGTGAGGGCGTATTGGGGGAGCCGTTTTTT.

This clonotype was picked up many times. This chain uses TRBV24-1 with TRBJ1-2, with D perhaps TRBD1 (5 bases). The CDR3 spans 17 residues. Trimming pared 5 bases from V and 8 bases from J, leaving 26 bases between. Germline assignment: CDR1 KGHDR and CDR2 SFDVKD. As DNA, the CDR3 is TGTGCCACCAGTGCCGCCCCCCGGACGGACAAAAACGGGGGCTACACCTTC. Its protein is CATSAAPRTDKNGGYTF.

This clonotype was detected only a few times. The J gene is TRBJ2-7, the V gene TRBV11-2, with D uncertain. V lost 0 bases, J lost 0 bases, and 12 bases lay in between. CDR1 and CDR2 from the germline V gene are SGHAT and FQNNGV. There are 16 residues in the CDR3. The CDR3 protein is CASSLEDSNGSYEQYF. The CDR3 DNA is TGTGCCAGCAGCTTAGAAGATTCTAACGGCTCCTACGAGCAGTACTTC. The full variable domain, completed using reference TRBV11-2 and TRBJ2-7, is EAGVAQSPRYKIIEKRQSVAFWCNPISGHATLYWYQQILGQGPKLLIQFQNNGVVDDSQLPKDRFSAERLKGVDSTLKIQPAKLEDSAVYLCASSLEDSNGSYEQYFGPGTRLTVT.

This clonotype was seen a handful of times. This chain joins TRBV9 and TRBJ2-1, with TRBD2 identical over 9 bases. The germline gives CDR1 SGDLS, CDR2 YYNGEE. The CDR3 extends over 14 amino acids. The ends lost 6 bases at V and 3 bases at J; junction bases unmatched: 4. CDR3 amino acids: CASNPSGNYNEQFF. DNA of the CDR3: TGTGCCAGCAACCCTAGCGGGAACTACAATGAGCAGTTCTTC.

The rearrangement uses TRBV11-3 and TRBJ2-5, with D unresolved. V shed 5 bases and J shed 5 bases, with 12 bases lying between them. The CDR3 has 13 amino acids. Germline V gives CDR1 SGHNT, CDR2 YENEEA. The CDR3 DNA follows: TGTGCCAGCAGCATCCGGCCAGGCGAGACCCAGTACTTC. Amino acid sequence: CASSIRPGETQYF.

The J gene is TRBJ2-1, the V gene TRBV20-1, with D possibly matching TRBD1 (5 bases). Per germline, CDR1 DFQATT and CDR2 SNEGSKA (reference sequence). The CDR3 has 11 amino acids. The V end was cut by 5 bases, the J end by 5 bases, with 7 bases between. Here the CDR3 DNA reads TGCAGTGCTCCCAGGGACAATGAGCAGTTCTTC. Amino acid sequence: CSAPRDNEQFF.

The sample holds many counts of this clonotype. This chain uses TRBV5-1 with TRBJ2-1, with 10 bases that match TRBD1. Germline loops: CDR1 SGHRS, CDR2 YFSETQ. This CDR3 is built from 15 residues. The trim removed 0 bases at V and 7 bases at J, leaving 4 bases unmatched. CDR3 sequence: CASSLGQGATNEQFF. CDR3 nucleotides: TGCGCCAGCAGCTTGGGACAGGGGGCGACAAATGAGCAGTTCTTC.

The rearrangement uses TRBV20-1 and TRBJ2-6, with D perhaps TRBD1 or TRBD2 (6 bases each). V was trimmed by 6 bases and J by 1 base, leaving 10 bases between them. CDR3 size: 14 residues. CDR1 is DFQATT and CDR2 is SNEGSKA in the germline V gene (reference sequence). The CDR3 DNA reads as TGCAGTGCGAGGGGGGCATCTGGGGCCAACGTCCTGACTTTC. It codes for CSARGASGANVLTF.

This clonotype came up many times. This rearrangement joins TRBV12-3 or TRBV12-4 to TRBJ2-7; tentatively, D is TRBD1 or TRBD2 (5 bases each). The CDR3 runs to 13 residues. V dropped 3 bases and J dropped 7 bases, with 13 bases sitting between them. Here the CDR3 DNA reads TGTGCCAGCAGTTTCCTCCGAGGGGAAGAGCAGTACTTC. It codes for CASSFLRGEEQYF.

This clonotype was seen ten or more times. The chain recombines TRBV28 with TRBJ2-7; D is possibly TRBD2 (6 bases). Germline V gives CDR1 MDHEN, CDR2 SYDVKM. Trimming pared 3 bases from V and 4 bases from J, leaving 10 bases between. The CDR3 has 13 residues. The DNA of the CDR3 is TGTGCCAGCAGTTTCGCGGGGTTTTACGAGCAGTACTTC. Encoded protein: CASSFAGFYEQYF.

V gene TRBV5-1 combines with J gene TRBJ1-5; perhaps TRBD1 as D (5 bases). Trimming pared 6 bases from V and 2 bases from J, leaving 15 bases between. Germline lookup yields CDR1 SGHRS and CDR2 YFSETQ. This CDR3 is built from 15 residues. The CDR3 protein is CASIELGERNQPQHF. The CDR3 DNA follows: TGCGCCAGCATTGAGCTGGGGGAGCGCAATCAGCCCCAGCATTTT. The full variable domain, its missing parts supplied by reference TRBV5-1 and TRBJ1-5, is KAGVTQTPRYLIKTRGQQVTLSCSPISGHRSVSWYQQTPGQGLQFLFEYFSETQRNKGNFPGRFSGRQFSNSRSEMNVSTLELGDSALYLCASIELGERNQPQHFGDGTRLSIL.

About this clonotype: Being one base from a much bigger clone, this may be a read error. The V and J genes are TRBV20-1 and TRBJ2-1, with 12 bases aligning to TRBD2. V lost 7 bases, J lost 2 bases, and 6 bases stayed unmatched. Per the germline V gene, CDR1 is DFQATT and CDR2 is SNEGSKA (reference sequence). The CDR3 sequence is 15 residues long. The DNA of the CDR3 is TGCAGTGTTACCCGACTAGCGGGAGCCTACAATGAGCAGTTCTTC. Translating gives CSVTRLAGAYNEQFF.